The clone carrying this T cell receptor (beta chain) was picked up a small number of times. Germline-derived CDR1 and CDR2 are MDHEN and SYDVKM. The CDR3 loop spans 14 amino acids. J gave up 5 bases and V 6 bases, and 9 bases lay outside the gene matches. Treatment specified: 19 received Ad26.COV2.S at low or high dose, single or two shots; roughly five received placebo; per-sample allocation not given. Sampling was performed 63 days after the first vaccine or placebo injection. This entry comes from a study of Ad26.COV2.S vaccination and SARS-CoV-2 variants. Libraries were prepared by immunoSEQ multiplex PCR; TCRdb keeps only in-frame clonotypes and omits some of them. The sample carries around 300,000 clones, 85% to 90% recorded once.

The TCR comes from a person between 18 and 65 years old who received the Ad26.COV2.S COVID-19 vaccine or a placebo. The sequences come from peripheral blood, collected in a trial of Ad26.COV2.S vaccine versus placebo. The rearrangement uses TRBV28 and TRBJ2-5; 7 bases map to TRBD1. The CDR3 region is CASSNEGAGETQYF. CDR3 in DNA: TGTGCCAGCAGCAACGAGGGGGCCGGGGAGACCCAGTACTTC.